The clone carrying this T cell receptor beta chain came up many times. Its target is unknown. Trimming took 3 bases from V and 7 from J, leaving 13 bases between them. Per the germline V gene, CDR1 is MNHNS and CDR2 is SASEGT. The length of the CDR3 is 14 residues. The sample comes from a study of breast tumors, draining lymph nodes, adjacent tissues. Study results and caveats: Tumor repertoires ranked between lymph nodes and nontumor tissue in diversity, with V and J gene preferences. Findings are consistent with lymph node origin and intratumoral expansion of most tumor T cells. The lymph node origin of tumor T cells was framed as consistent with a hypothesis, not demonstrated.

TCRdb independently ran MiXCR on the multiplex PCR reads; one entry per CDR3 protein. The sample holds some 120,000 distinct CDR3 sequences; 20% are singletons and the top ten take roughly 3.5%. Samples came from axillary lymph nodes draining the breast cancer. What was sequenced was axillary lymph node tissue. The rearrangement uses TRBV6-1 and TRBJ1-5; TRBD1 might be the D (6 bases). The receptor was derived from a female donor with breast cancer. Some clones in this sample may be carry-over from other donors' samples. CDR3 in DNA: TGTGCCAGCAGTGAGGGGGGCTTATACCAGCCCCAGCATTTT. It codes for CASSEGGLYQPQHF.